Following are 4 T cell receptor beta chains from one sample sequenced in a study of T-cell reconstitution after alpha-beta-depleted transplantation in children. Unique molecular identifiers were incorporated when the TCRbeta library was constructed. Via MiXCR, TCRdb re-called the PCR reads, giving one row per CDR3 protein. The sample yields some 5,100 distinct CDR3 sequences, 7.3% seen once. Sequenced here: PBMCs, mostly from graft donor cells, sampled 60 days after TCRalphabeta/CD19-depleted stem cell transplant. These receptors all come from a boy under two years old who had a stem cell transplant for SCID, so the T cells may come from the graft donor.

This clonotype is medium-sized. CDR3 nucleotides: TGCGCCAGGGGAGGGGCCATAAACTATGGCTACACCTTC. This codes for CARGGAINYGYTF. The chain is built from TRBV5-1 and TRBJ1-2, with D possibly matching TRBD1 (5 bases). From germline, CDR1 is SGHRS and CDR2 YFSETQ. V was shortened by 8 bases and J by 2 bases, with 13 bases between the two germline ends. The CDR3 covers 13 residues.

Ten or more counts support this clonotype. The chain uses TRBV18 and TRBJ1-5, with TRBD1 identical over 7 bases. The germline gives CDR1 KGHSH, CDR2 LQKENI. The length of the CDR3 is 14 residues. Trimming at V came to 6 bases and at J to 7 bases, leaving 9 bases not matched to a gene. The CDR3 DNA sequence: TGTGCCAGCTCGCTTCAGGGGGGGGTCCAGCCCCAGCATTTT. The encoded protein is CASSLQGGVQPQHF. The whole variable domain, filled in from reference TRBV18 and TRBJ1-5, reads NAGVMQNPRHLVRRRGQEARLRCSPMKGHSHVYWYRQLPEEGLKFMVYLQKENIIDESGMPKERFSAEFPKEGPSILRIQQVVRGDSAAYFCASSLQGGVQPQHFGDGTRLSIL.

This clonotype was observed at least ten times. In DNA form, the CDR3 reads TGCAGTGCTAGTAGGGGGTGGATGAGGATGAACACTGAAGCTTTCTTT. Translating it yields CSASRGWMRMNTEAFF. The rearrangement joins TRBV20-1 to TRBJ1-1; TRBD1 might be the D (6 bases). Germline V gene data show CDR1 as DFQATT and CDR2 as SNEGSKA (reference sequence). The CDR3 sequence is 16 residues long. V lost 3 bases and J lost 0, with 17 bases in between.

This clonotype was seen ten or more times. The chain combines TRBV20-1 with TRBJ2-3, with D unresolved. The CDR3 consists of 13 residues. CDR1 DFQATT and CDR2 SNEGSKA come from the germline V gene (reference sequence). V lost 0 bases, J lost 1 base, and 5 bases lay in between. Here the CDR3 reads CSARDLGTDTQYF. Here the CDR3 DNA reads TGCAGTGCTAGAGATCTTGGCACAGATACGCAGTATTTT.